Described below is a single T cell receptor (beta chain) sequence and its context. The antigen is unknown. Sequenced by immunoSEQ multiplex PCR; TCRdb stores in-frame clones only, minus some. The sample contains 2 million to 2.5 million clones, roughly 96% of which appear only once. The CDR3 has 15 amino acids. The germline gives CDR1 GTSNPN, CDR2 SVGIG (reference sequence). The junction had 5 bases not matched to a gene; V was cut back by 3 bases and J by 4 bases. The data stem from a study of shared clonotypes between healthy human individuals. Study as a whole: CD4 naive and memory got three plates each, CD8 naive two, CD8 memory one. Study-wide points: Sampling covered blood only; tissue repertoires likely differ. The genetic and exposure-history diversity represented was limited by few donors.

The receptor comes from a man between 18 and 35 years old in good health. The gene calls are TRBV30 and TRBJ2-1, with 11 bases lining up with TRBD2. The sequenced material came from naive CD4+ T cells sorted from blood. Described subset: CD45RA+ positively selected. This CDR3 is CAWRVSGRDYNEQFF. CDR3 in DNA: TGTGCCTGGAGGGTTAGCGGGAGGGATTACAATGAGCAGTTCTTC.